The TCR beta chain described here comes from a study of response to subunit inactivated influenza vaccine. Germline V gene data show CDR1 as ENHRY and CDR2 as SYGVKD. Deletions cut 3 bases from V and 1 base from J, with 9 bases between. This CDR3 region has 14 residues. This clonotype was detected only a few times. Each CDR3 protein is one row after TCRdb ran MiXCR on the RT-PCR reads. The sample holds 650,000 to 700,000 distinct CDR3 sequences; approximately 14% are singletons and the top ten take 9.5% to 13%. The TCR originated in a man between 50 and 59 years old who received an inactivated influenza vaccine. The chain has TRBV10-3 and TRBJ1-1, with D uncertain. The starting material was PBMCs from blood, obtained 11 to 12 days after vaccination. The CDR3: CAISDSMGNTEAFF. The CDR3 nucleotides read TGTGCCATCAGTGATTCCATGGGGAACACTGAAGCTTTCTTT.